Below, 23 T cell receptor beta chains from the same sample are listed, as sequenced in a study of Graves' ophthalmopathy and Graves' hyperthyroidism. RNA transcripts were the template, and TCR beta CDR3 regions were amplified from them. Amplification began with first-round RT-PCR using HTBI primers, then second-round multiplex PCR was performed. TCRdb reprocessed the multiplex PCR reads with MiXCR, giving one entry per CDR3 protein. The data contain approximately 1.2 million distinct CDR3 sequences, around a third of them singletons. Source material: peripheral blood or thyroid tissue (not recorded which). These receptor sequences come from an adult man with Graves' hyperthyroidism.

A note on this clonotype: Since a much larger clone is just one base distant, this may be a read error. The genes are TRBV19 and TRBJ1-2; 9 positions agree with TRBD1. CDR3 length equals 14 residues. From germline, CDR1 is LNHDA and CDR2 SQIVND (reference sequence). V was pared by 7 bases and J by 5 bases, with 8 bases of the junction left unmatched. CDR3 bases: TGTGCCAGTACGCGAGGACAGGGGCCTTATGGCTACACCTTC. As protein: CASTRGQGPYGYTF.

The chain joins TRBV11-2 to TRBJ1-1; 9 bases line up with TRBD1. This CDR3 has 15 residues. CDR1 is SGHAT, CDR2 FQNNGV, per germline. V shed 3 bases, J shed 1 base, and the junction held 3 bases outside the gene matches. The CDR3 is CASSFRTGANTEAFF. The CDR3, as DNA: TGTGCCAGCAGCTTTAGGACAGGGGCGAACACTGAAGCTTTCTTT.

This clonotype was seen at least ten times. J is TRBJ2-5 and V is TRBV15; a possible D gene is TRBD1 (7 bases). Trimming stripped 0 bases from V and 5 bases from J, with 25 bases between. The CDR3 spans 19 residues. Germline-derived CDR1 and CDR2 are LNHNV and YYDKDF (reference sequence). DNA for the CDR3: TGTGCCACCAGCAGAGATGAACGGGAGACAGGGACAAAGGGGGAGACCCAGTACTTC. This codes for CATSRDERETGTKGETQYF.

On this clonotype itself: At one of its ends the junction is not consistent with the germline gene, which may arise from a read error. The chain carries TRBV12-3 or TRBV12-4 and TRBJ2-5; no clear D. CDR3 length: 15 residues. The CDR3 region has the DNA TGTGCCAACAGTTTAATAGGTGCCAGGAAAGAGACCCAGTACTTC. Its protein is CANSLIGARKETQYF.

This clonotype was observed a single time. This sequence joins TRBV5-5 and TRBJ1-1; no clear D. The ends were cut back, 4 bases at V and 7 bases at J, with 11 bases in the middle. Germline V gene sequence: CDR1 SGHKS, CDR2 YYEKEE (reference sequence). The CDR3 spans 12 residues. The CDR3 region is CASSHDELEAFF. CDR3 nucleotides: TGTGCCAGCAGCCACGACGAGCTTGAAGCTTTCTTT.

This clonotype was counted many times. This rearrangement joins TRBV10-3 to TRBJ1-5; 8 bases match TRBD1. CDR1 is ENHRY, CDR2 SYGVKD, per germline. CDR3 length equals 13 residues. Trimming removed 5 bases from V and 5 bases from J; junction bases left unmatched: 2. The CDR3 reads CAISQGADQPQHF. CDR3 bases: TGTGCCATCAGTCAGGGGGCAGATCAGCCCCAGCATTTT.

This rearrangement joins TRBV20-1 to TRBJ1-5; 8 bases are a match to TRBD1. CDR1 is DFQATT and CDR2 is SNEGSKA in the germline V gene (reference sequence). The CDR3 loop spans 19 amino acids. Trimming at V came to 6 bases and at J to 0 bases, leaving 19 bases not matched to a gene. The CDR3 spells CSAEPMMTDRVNSNQPQHF. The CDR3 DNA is TGCAGTGCGGAGCCCATGATGACGGACAGGGTAAATAGCAATCAGCCCCAGCATTTT.

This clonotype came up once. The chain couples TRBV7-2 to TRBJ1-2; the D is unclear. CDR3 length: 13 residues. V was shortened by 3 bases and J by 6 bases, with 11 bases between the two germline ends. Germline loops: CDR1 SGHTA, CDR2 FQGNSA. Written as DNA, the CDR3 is TGTGCCAGCAGCTTTGCGGGGAGGGATGGCTACACCTTC. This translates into CASSFAGRDGYTF. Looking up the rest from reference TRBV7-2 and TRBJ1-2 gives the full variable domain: GAGVSQSPSNKVTEKGKDVELRCDPISGHTALYWYRQSLGQGLEFLIYFQGNSAPDKSGLPSDRFSAERTGGSVSTLTIQRTQQEDSAVYLCASSFAGRDGYTFGSGTRLTVV.

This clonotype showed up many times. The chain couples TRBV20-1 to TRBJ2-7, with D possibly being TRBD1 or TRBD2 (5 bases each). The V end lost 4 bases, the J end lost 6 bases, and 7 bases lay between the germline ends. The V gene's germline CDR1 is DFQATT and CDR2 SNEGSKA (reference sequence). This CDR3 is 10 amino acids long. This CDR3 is CSAIGGEQYF. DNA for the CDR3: TGCAGTGCTATTGGGGGCGAGCAGTACTTC.

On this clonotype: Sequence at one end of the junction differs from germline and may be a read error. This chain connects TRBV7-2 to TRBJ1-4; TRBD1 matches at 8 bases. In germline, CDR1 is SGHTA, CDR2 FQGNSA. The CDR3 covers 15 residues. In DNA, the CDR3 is TGTGCCGGCAGCTTAGAGGACAGGGAGGGAGAAAAACTGTTTTTT. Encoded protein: CAGSLEDREGEKLFF. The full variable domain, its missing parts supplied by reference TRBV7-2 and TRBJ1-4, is GAGVSQSPSNKVTEKGKDVELRCDPISGHTALYWYRQSLGQGLEFLIYFQGNSAPDKSGLPSDRFSAERTGGSVSTLTIQRTQQEDSAVYLCAGSLEDREGEKLFFGSGTQLSVL.

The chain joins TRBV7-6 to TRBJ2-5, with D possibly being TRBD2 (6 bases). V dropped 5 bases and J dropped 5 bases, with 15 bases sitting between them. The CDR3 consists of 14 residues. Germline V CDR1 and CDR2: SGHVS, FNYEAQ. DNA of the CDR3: TGTGCCAGCAGCGCCCAGGAGGGCACTGAGACCCAGTACTTC. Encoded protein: CASSAQEGTETQYF.

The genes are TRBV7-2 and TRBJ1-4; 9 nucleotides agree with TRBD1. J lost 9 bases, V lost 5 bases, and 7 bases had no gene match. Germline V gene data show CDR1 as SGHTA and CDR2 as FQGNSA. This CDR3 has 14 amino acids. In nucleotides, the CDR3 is TGTGCCAGCAGCACGGGGACAGGGAATCAAAAACTGTTTTTT. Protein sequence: CASSTGTGNQKLFF.

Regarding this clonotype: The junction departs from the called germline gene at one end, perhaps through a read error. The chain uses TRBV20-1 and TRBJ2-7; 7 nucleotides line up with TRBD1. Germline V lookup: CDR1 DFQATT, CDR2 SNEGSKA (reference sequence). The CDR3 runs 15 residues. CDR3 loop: CSAREWGQNSYEQYF. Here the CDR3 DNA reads TGCAGTGCAAGAGAGTGGGGACAGAATTCCTACGAGCAGTACTTC.

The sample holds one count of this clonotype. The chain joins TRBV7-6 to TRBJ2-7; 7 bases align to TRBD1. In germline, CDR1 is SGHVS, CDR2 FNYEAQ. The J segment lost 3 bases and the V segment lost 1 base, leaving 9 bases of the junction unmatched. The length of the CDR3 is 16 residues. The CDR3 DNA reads TGTGCCAGCAGCTTAGGACAGGGAGTATTGGGCTACGAGCAGTACTTC. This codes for CASSLGQGVLGYEQYF.

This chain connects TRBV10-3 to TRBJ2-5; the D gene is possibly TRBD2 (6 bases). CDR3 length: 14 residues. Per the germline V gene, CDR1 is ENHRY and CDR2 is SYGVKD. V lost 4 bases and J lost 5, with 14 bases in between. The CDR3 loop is CAISATSGGETQYF. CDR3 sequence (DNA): TGTGCCATCAGTGCCACGTCCGGAGGGGAGACCCAGTACTTC.

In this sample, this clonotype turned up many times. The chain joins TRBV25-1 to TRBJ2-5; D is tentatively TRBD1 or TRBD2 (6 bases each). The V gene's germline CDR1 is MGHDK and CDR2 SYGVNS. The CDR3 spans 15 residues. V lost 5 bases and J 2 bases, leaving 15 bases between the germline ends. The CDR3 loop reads CASSKGGTWQETQYF. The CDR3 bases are TGTGCCAGCAGTAAGGGGGGCACTTGGCAAGAGACCCAGTACTTC.

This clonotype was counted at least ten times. CDR3: CAIKGAATNTEAFF. In DNA form, the CDR3 reads TGTGCCATCAAGGGGGCAGCAACGAACACTGAAGCTTTCTTT. The chain couples TRBV10-3 to TRBJ1-1; 7 bases match TRBD1. CDR1 is ENHRY and CDR2 is SYGVKD in the germline V gene. There are 14 residues in the CDR3. V lost 7 bases to trimming and J lost 1 base; unmatched junction nucleotides: 6.

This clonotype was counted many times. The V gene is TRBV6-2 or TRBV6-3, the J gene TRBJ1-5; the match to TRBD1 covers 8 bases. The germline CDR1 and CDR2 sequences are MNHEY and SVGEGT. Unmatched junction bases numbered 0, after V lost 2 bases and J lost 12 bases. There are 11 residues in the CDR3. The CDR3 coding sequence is TGTGCCAGCAGTTACGGACAGGGCCAGCATTTT. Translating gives CASSYGQGQHF.

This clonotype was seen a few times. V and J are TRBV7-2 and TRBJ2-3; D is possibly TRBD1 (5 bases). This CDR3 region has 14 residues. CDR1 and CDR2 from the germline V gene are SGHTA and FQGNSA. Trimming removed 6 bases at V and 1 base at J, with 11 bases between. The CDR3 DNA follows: TGTGCCAGCAGATTCAGGGTGCGCACAGATACGCAGTATTTT. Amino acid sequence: CASRFRVRTDTQYF.

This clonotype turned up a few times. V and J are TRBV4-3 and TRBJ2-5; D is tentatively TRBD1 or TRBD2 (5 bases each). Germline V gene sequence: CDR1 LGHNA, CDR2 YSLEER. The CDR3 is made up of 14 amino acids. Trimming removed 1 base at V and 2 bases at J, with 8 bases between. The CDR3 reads CASSQGGDQETQYF. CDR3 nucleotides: TGCGCCAGCAGCCAAGGAGGGGATCAAGAGACCCAGTACTTC.

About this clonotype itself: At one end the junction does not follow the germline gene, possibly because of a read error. CDR3 residues: CASSLRADHGNTIYF. CDR3 coding DNA: TGCGCCAGCAGCCTCCGTGCAGATCACGGAAACACCATATATTTT. The chain uses TRBV7-9 and TRBJ1-3, with D uncertain. There are 15 residues in the CDR3. Germline V gene data show CDR1 as SEHNR and CDR2 as FQNEAQ (reference sequence).

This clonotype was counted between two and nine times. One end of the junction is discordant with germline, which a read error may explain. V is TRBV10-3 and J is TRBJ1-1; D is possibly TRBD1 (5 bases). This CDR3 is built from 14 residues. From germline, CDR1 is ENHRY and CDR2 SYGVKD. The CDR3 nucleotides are TGTGCCAGCAGTCATGCGGGCGCGGGGGTGGCAGCTTTCTTT. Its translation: CASSHAGAGVAAFF.

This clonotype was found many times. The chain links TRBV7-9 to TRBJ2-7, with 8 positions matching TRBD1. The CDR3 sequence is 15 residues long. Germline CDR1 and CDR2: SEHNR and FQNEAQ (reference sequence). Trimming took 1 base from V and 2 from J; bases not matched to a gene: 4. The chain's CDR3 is CASSLGLGQAYEQYF. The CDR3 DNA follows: TGTGCCAGCAGCTTAGGTCTGGGACAGGCCTACGAGCAGTACTTC.